These 2 T cell receptor beta chains came from one sample sequenced in a study of post-analysis software for immune sequencing data. Unique molecular identifiers tagged the TCR beta cDNA libraries. TCRdb passed the PCR reads through MiXCR, listing each CDR3 protein once. This sample has over 700,000 distinct CDR3 sequences, with roughly 27% found just once. Study-level results: Five TRBV segments, TRBV5-6, TRBV5-1 and TRBV20-1 among them, were found more frequent in patients than controls.

No antigens are known for them. The sequencing input was blood. These receptors all stem from a girl between 10 and 17 years old with multiple sclerosis.

The chain has TRBV12-3 or TRBV12-4 and TRBJ2-3; TRBD2 matches at 12 bases. This CDR3 has 19 amino acids. With 0 bases clipped from V and 5 bases from J, the junction kept 12 bases outside the gene matches. This CDR3 is CASSLARLAGGPVRDTQYF. The CDR3 DNA reads as TGTGCCAGCAGTTTAGCGAGGCTAGCGGGGGGGCCTGTCAGAGATACGCAGTATTTT.

This sequence joins TRBV20-1 and TRBJ2-7, with no clear D. Trimming removed 4 bases from V and 1 base from J, with 8 bases in between. Germline assignment: CDR1 DFQATT and CDR2 SNEGSKA (reference sequence). There are 12 residues in the CDR3. As DNA, the CDR3 is TGCAGTGCTATGGGTTCGTCCTACGAGCAGTACTTC. Its translation: CSAMGSSYEQYF.